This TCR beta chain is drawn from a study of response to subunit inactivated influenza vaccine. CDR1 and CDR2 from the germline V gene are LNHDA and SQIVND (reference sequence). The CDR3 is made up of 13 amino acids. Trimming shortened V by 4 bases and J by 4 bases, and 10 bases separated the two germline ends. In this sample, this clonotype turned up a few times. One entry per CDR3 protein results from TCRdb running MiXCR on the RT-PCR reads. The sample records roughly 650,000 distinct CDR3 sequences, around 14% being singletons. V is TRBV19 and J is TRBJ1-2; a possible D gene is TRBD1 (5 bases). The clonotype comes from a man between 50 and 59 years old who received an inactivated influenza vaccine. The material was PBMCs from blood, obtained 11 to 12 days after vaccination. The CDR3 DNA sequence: TGTGCCAGTAGTAAGGGACTGGTCTATGGCTACACCTTC. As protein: CASSKGLVYGYTF. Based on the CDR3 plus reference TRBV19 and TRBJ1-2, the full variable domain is DGGITQSPKYLFRKEGQNVTLSCEQNLNHDAMYWYRQDPGQGLRLIYYSQIVNDFQKGDIAEGYSVSREKKESFPLTVTSAQKNPTAFYLCASSKGLVYGYTFGSGTRLTVV.